Shown below are 7 T cell receptor beta chains from a single sample sequenced in a study of CD8+ T cells in alopecia areata listed by TCRdb under 2018. The receptor library was made with the immunoSEQ multiplex PCR assay. RNA was extracted from all samples and reverse transcribed into cDNA, which served as template for TCR sequencing. What TCRdb holds here is the immuneACCESS table cut down to in-frame rearrangements. Part of the clones is not present; checked against another copy, under half of the missing clones reflect an unresolved V gene, and the others are unexplained. Counted in this sample were 98,000 or so clones; approximately 61% of them appeared once. Around 25% of the sample is taken by the ten largest. The sequenced sample was NKG2D-low CD8+ T cells sorted from blood. The sample's cell subset or site label, decoded: sorted CD8+ NKG2D-low blood T cells. These receptor sequences come from a human donor with alopecia areata.

The rearrangement uses TRBV13 and TRBJ2-5, with D unclear. V shed 5 bases and J shed 4 bases, with 17 bases lying between them. Germline CDR1 is PRHDT and CDR2 is FYEKMQ (reference sequence). This CDR3 region has 15 residues. This CDR3 reads CASSARRVVGETQYF. As DNA, the CDR3 is TGTGCCAGCAGCGCAAGAAGGGTGGTGGGAGAGACCCAGTACTTC.

This clone has only a few counts. The V and J genes are TRBV7-9 and TRBJ2-7; D might be TRBD2 (5 bases). The ends were cut back, 3 bases at V and 6 bases at J, with 9 bases in the middle. Germline V gene sequence: CDR1 SEHNR, CDR2 FQNEAQ (reference sequence). This CDR3 comprises 12 residues. The CDR3 DNA follows: TGTGCCAGCAGCTTCGGAGGATCCGAGCAGTACTTC. This translates into CASSFGGSEQYF.

J is TRBJ1-5 and V is TRBV4-1; TRBD1 might be the D (5 bases). Looked up from germline, CDR1 is MGHRA and CDR2 is YSYEKL. The germline V and J ends were trimmed by 1 base and 5 bases, with 6 bases remaining between them. The CDR3 runs 13 residues. The DNA for the CDR3 is TGCGCCAGCAGCCAAGGGGGCCATCAGCCCCAGCATTTT. Amino acids: CASSQGGHQPQHF.

There are a few counts of this clone. The rearrangement uses TRBV29-1 and TRBJ1-1; D is undetermined. CDR3 length: 13 amino acids. V lost 3 bases, J lost 3 bases, and 11 bases lay in between. Germline CDR1 SQVTM, CDR2 ANQGSEA. Here the CDR3 DNA reads TGCAGCGTTGAGCTTCCGGAGGACACTGAAGCTTTCTTT. Translated: CSVELPEDTEAFF. The whole variable domain, filled in from reference TRBV29-1 and TRBJ1-1, reads SAVISQKPSRDICQRGTSLTIQCQVDSQVTMMFWYRQQPGQSLTLIATANQGSEATYESGFVIDKFPISRPNLTFSTLTVSNMSPEDSSIYLCSVELPEDTEAFFGQGTRLTVV.

This chain connects TRBV2 to TRBJ2-1; a weak D match, TRBD1 (5 bases). CDR1 and CDR2 (germline): SNHLY, FYNNEI. The CDR3 loop spans 10 amino acids. V was trimmed by 10 bases and J by 9 bases, leaving 10 bases between them. In nucleotides, the CDR3 is TGTGCCACGCAGGGTATTGAGCAGTTCTTC. Residues: CATQGIEQFF.

Concerning this clone itself: Other nucleotide sequences from this sample produce the same CDR3. The chain has TRBV9 and TRBJ2-7; D is perhaps TRBD1 or TRBD2 (5 bases each). Germline V CDR1 and CDR2: SGDLS, YYNGEE. This CDR3 has 13 residues. The germline V and J ends were trimmed by 0 bases and 2 bases, with 6 bases remaining between them. This chain's CDR3 is CASSVGDAYEQYF. The CDR3 bases are TGTGCCAGCAGCGTAGGGGACGCCTACGAGCAGTACTTC. The full variable domain, with the rest looked up from reference TRBV9 and TRBJ2-7, is DSGVTQTPKHLITATGQRVTLRCSPRSGDLSVYWYQQSLDQGLQFLIQYYNGEERAKGNILERFSAQQFPDLHSELNLSSLELGDSALYFCASSVGDAYEQYFGPGTRLTVT.

This clone was picked up a small number of times. This CDR3 reads CASQLIAGAEAFF. The CDR3 DNA is TGTGCCAGCCAATTAATAGCGGGCGCTGAAGCTTTCTTT. This rearrangement joins TRBV25-1 to TRBJ1-1; D gene uncertain. The germline V gene encodes CDR1 MGHDK and CDR2 SYGVNS. Between the trimmed V and J ends, which lost 8 bases and 6 bases, there was a span of 16 bases. The CDR3 consists of 13 residues. The entire variable domain, with the rest obtained from reference TRBV25-1 and TRBJ1-1, is as follows: EADIYQTPRYLVIGTGKKITLECSQTMGHDKMYWYQQDPGMELHLIHYSYGVNSTEKGDLSSESTVSRIRTEHFPLTLESARPSHTSQYLCASQLIAGAEAFFGQGTRLTVV.